A single sample is the source of the 31 T cell receptor beta chains below, sequenced in a study of glioma-infiltrating T cells after dendritic cell vaccination. Described time point: after dendritic cell vaccination, including at tumor progression/relapse. Here immunoSEQ multiplex PCR was the method, and the copy in TCRdb shows in-frame clones only, minus some. The sample shows tens of thousands of clones, over 75% of them seen only once. The source was blood, collected after dendritic cell vaccination. All receptors come from a human donor with glioblastoma.

This chain uses TRBV6-1 with TRBJ2-7; maybe TRBD1 (5 bases). This CDR3 comprises 14 residues. Per germline, CDR1 MNHNS and CDR2 SASEGT. V shed 1 base and J shed 2 bases, with 9 bases lying between them. This CDR3 reads CASSEGGSTYEQYF. Written as DNA, the CDR3 is TGTGCCAGCAGTGAAGGGGGCTCAACCTACGAGCAGTACTTC.

The chain couples TRBV5-1 to TRBJ2-4; 9 bases map to TRBD1. The CDR3 is 16 residues long. V gave up 3 bases and J gave up 0 bases; unmatched junction bases: 4. Germline assignment: CDR1 SGHRS and CDR2 YFSETQ. CDR3 residues: CASSWGTGLAKNIQYF. The CDR3 nucleotides read TGCGCCAGCAGCTGGGGGACAGGGCTAGCCAAAAACATTCAGTACTTC.

This rearrangement joins TRBV5-1 to TRBJ2-5, with 11 nucleotides matching TRBD2. The CDR3 runs to 17 residues. Germline CDR1 and CDR2: SGHRS and YFSETQ. V gave up 6 bases and J gave up 2 bases; unmatched junction bases: 12. The CDR3 DNA reads TGCGCCAGCAAAAGACTAGCGGGGCCGGGGGGGCAAGAGACCCAGTACTTC. Translation: CASKRLAGPGGQETQYF.

This rearrangement joins TRBV28 to TRBJ1-5, with D possibly being TRBD1 (5 bases). Trimming cost V 8 bases and J 0 bases, with 14 bases left between them. Germline values: CDR1 MDHEN, CDR2 SYDVKM. The CDR3 extends over 15 amino acids. This CDR3 is CASLLEGVSNQPQHF. CDR3 DNA sequence: TGTGCCAGCCTCTTAGAAGGGGTTAGCAATCAGCCCCAGCATTTT.

The chain joins TRBV11-3 to TRBJ2-7; possible D gene TRBD1, 6 bases. The CDR3 loop spans 15 amino acids. V gave up 5 bases and J gave up 1 base, with 15 bases separating them. CDR1 is SGHNT and CDR2 is YENEEA in the germline V gene. The CDR3 here is CASSRGQLLSYEQYF. The CDR3 nucleotides are TGTGCCAGCAGCCGCGGACAGCTTTTATCCTACGAGCAGTACTTC.

The chain uses TRBV2 and TRBJ1-5; D ambiguous. Trimming removed 3 bases from V and 5 bases from J, with 11 bases in between. This CDR3 region has 14 residues. Germline CDR1 SNHLY, CDR2 FYNNEI. This chain's CDR3 is CASSDGTDYQPQHF. The CDR3 DNA reads as TGTGCCAGCAGTGATGGAACAGATTATCAGCCCCAGCATTTT.

The chain couples TRBV19 to TRBJ1-1; D is unresolved. This CDR3 is 11 amino acids long. Germline V gives CDR1 LNHDA, CDR2 SQIVND (reference sequence). Trimming took 7 bases from V and 3 from J, leaving 6 bases between them. CDR3 amino acids: CASNGYTEAFF. CDR3 DNA sequence: TGTGCCAGTAACGGGTACACTGAAGCTTTCTTT.

This chain uses TRBV28 with TRBJ2-1; D is perhaps TRBD2 (6 bases). V lost 6 bases and J 9 bases, leaving 18 bases between the germline ends. Germline V gene lookup returns CDR1 MDHEN and CDR2 SYDVKM. The CDR3 totals 14 residues. The chain's CDR3 is CASRGWEEAREQFF. As DNA, the CDR3 is TGTGCCAGCAGGGGGTGGGAGGAGGCTCGTGAGCAGTTCTTC.

This chain joins TRBV9 and TRBJ1-3; D gene uncertain. The CDR3 is 15 residues long. Trimming took 0 bases from V and 8 from J, leaving 15 bases between them. CDR1 and CDR2 from the germline V gene are SGDLS and YYNGEE. The CDR3 sequence: CASSVEGSLRDTIYF. In nucleotides, the CDR3 is TGTGCCAGCAGCGTAGAAGGGTCCTTGAGGGACACCATATATTTT.

V and J are TRBV7-2 and TRBJ2-7, with 7 bases lining up with TRBD1. This CDR3 comprises 15 residues. Germline lookup yields CDR1 SGHTA and CDR2 FQGNSA. V lost 1 base, J lost 4 bases, and 7 bases stayed unmatched. CDR3 residues: CASSLGQGQAYEQYF. The DNA for the CDR3 is TGTGCCAGCAGCTTAGGACAGGGCCAGGCTTACGAGCAGTACTTC.

V usage is TRBV5-6 and J usage is TRBJ1-5, with D possibly matching TRBD1 (5 bases). The CDR3 covers 16 residues. Trimming shortened V by 4 bases and J by 6 bases, and 20 bases separated the two germline ends. The germline V gene encodes CDR1 SGHDT and CDR2 YYEEEE. The CDR3 coding sequence is TGTGCCAGCAGCCGGCAACAGGTTTGGGGTAGTCAGCCCCAGCATTTT. Protein product: CASSRQQVWGSQPQHF.

V is TRBV21-1 and J is TRBJ2-2; TRBD1 is the table's D call and was not checked against the DNA. TRBV21-1 is flagged as a pseudogene. The CDR3 loop spans 18 amino acids. CDR3 loop: CASSPRQGNNSNTGELFF. CDR3 bases: TGTGCCAGCAGCCCGCGACAGGGGAACAACTCGAACACCGGGGAGCTGTTTTTT.

The chain has TRBV5-1 and TRBJ2-7; 12 positions agree with TRBD1. CDR3 length: 16 residues. Germline loops: CDR1 SGHRS, CDR2 YFSETQ. Unmatched junction bases numbered 9, after V lost 4 bases and J lost 4 bases. The CDR3 protein is CASSAPGQGAEYEQYF. The DNA of the CDR3 is TGCGCCAGCAGCGCCCCGGGACAGGGGGCGGAGTACGAGCAGTACTTC.

The rearrangement joins TRBV7-2 to TRBJ1-1, with a tentative D call TRBD1 (6 bases). CDR3 size: 15 residues. Deletions cut 1 base from V and 4 bases from J, with 13 bases between. Germline-derived CDR1 and CDR2 are SGHTA and FQGNSA. As DNA, the CDR3 is TGTGCCAGCAGCTTAGGGCCCGGGGGGCGCACTGAAGCTTTCTTT. Translated: CASSLGPGGRTEAFF. Based on the CDR3 plus reference TRBV7-2 and TRBJ1-1, the full variable domain is GAGVSQSPSNKVTEKGKDVELRCDPISGHTALYWYRQSLGQGLEFLIYFQGNSAPDKSGLPSDRFSAERTGGSVSTLTIQRTQQEDSAVYLCASSLGPGGRTEAFFGQGTRLTVV.

The rearrangement links TRBV2 to TRBJ2-7; D remains ambiguous. The CDR3 sequence is 12 residues long. V gave up 6 bases and J gave up 1 base, with 7 bases separating them. Germline CDR1 is SNHLY and CDR2 is FYNNEI. CDR3 protein: CASRSESYEQYF. For the CDR3, the DNA is TGTGCCAGCAGGTCGGAGTCCTACGAGCAGTACTTC.

The rearrangement uses TRBV19 and TRBJ2-7; 7 bases match TRBD2. V shed 3 bases, J shed 3 bases, and the junction held 5 bases outside the gene matches. Germline V gene sequence: CDR1 LNHDA, CDR2 SQIVND (reference sequence). The CDR3 loop spans 14 amino acids. DNA for the CDR3: TGTGCCAGTAGTATCCGAGCGGGGTACTACGAGCAGTACTTC. Translating gives CASSIRAGYYEQYF. Looking up the rest from reference TRBV19 and TRBJ2-7 gives the full variable domain: DGGITQSPKYLFRKEGQNVTLSCEQNLNHDAMYWYRQDPGQGLRLIYYSQIVNDFQKGDIAEGYSVSREKKESFPLTVTSAQKNPTAFYLCASSIRAGYYEQYFGPGTRLTVT.

The CDR3 sequence: CASSGGVGSSYEQYF. The CDR3 nucleotides read TGTGCCAGCAGCGGTGGGGTAGGGAGCTCCTACGAGCAGTACTTC. The V and J genes are TRBV5-6 and TRBJ2-7; tentative D call: TRBD2 (5 bases). Trimming removed 4 bases from V and 0 bases from J, with 14 bases in between. There are 15 residues in the CDR3. CDR1 is SGHDT and CDR2 is YYEEEE in the germline V gene.

This clone was counted only a few times. The J gene is TRBJ1-3, the V gene TRBV18; maybe TRBD1 (6 bases). Per germline, CDR1 KGHSH and CDR2 LQKENI. Trimming removed 6 bases from V and 7 bases from J, with 19 bases in between. There are 15 residues in the CDR3. The CDR3 here is CASSPEMRQANTIYF. CDR3 DNA sequence: TGTGCCAGCTCGCCGGAGATGAGACAGGCTAACACCATATATTTT.

This chain links TRBV29-1 with TRBJ2-1; D perhaps matches TRBD2 (6 bases). Germline CDR1 and CDR2: SQVTM and ANQGSEA. This CDR3 region has 12 residues. Between the trimmed V and J ends, which lost 7 bases and 1 base, there was a span of 8 bases. Written as DNA, the CDR3 is TGCAGCGCTGCGGGGTCCTACAATGAGCAGTTCTTC. Its translation is CSAAGSYNEQFF.

This rearrangement joins TRBV5-6 to TRBJ2-5, with unresolved D. V was clipped by 0 bases and J by 2 bases, with 8 bases between them. The CDR3 consists of 14 residues. Germline CDR1 reads SGHDT; CDR2 reads YYEEEE. The CDR3 is CASSLGSQQETQYF. Here the CDR3 DNA reads TGTGCCAGCAGCTTGGGGAGTCAGCAAGAGACCCAGTACTTC.

The chain combines TRBV5-1 with TRBJ2-3; TRBD1 matches 10 bases. The length of the CDR3 is 16 residues. Germline V lookup: CDR1 SGHRS, CDR2 YFSETQ. The V gene end was trimmed by 4 bases and the J gene end by 2 bases; junction bases not matched to a gene: 7. CDR3 region: CASSKGQGTPTDTQYF. In DNA form, the CDR3 reads TGCGCCAGCAGCAAGGGACAGGGGACACCCACAGATACGCAGTATTTT.

The rearrangement joins TRBV7-9 to TRBJ2-5, with D possibly being TRBD2 (7 bases). CDR3 length equals 16 residues. V was pared by 5 bases and J by 4 bases, with 20 bases between. Germline V CDR1 and CDR2: SEHNR, FQNEAQ (reference sequence). The CDR3 DNA is TGTGCCAGCAGCGCACGACTAGCCCGGGGGGCAGAGACCCAGTACTTC. Amino acid sequence: CASSARLARGAETQYF.

The gene calls are TRBV7-2 and TRBJ2-5; maybe TRBD2 (6 bases). This CDR3 is 18 amino acids long. The germline CDR1 and CDR2 sequences are SGHTA and FQGNSA. V dropped 6 bases and J dropped 1 base, with 24 bases sitting between them. The CDR3 sequence is CASRERVGLGGAQETQYF. The CDR3 bases are TGTGCCAGCAGGGAGAGGGTGGGGCTCGGCGGGGCCCAAGAGACCCAGTACTTC.

A single count supports this clone. This CDR3 reads CASSPRDKYSNQPQHF. For the CDR3, the DNA is TGTGCCAGCAGCCCCCGGGACAAGTATAGCAATCAGCCCCAGCATTTT. The rearrangement links TRBV2 to TRBJ1-5, with D perhaps TRBD1 (6 bases). Germline V gene data show CDR1 as SNHLY and CDR2 as FYNNEI. V was shortened by 6 bases and J by 0 bases, with 15 bases between the two germline ends. The CDR3 has 16 amino acids.

The genes are TRBV6-1 and TRBJ2-5, with 8 nucleotides matching TRBD2. This CDR3 region has 14 residues. Germline V lookup: CDR1 MNHNS, CDR2 SASEGT. The CDR3 spells CAGAGGFLQETQYF. CDR3 in DNA: TGTGCAGGTGCGGGGGGTTTTTTACAAGAGACCCAGTACTTC.

This chain uses TRBV7-9 with TRBJ1-1; the match to TRBD1 covers 7 bases. Losses at the gene ends were 1 base for V and 5 bases for J; bases not matched to a gene: 13. CDR1 is SEHNR and CDR2 is FQNEAQ in the germline V gene (reference sequence). This CDR3 spans 17 amino acids. Here the CDR3 reads CASSLVSGTAGVTEAFF. Written as DNA, the CDR3 is TGTGCCAGCAGCTTAGTTTCCGGGACAGCTGGGGTTACTGAAGCTTTCTTT.

The rearrangement links TRBV2 to TRBJ2-3; weak D call: TRBD1 (5 bases). CDR3 length: 14 amino acids. V lost 6 bases and J 2 bases, leaving 12 bases between the germline ends. Germline V gene lookup returns CDR1 SNHLY and CDR2 FYNNEI. The DNA for the CDR3 is TGTGCCAGCAGGAAGGGGCTTTACACAGATACGCAGTATTTT. Residues: CASRKGLYTDTQYF.

This clone was counted once. This rearrangement joins TRBV9 to TRBJ2-1; the match to TRBD2 covers 7 bases. Unmatched junction bases numbered 2, after V lost 0 bases and J lost 2 bases. The length of the CDR3 is 15 residues. Germline CDR1 reads SGDLS; CDR2 reads YYNGEE. As DNA, the CDR3 is TGTGCCAGCAGCGTAGGCGGGAGAACCTACAATGAGCAGTTCTTC. It translates to CASSVGGRTYNEQFF. Full variable domain (rest looked up from reference TRBV9 and TRBJ2-1): DSGVTQTPKHLITATGQRVTLRCSPRSGDLSVYWYQQSLDQGLQFLIQYYNGEERAKGNILERFSAQQFPDLHSELNLSSLELGDSALYFCASSVGGRTYNEQFFGPGTRLTVL.

This sequence joins TRBV7-8 and TRBJ2-3; no clear D gene. Germline V gives CDR1 SGHVS, CDR2 FQNEAQ. The CDR3 contains 15 residues. Trimming stripped 6 bases from V and 1 base from J, with 14 bases between. The CDR3 region has the DNA TGTGCCAGCAGGGAACCGCGTCGGGGCACAGATACGCAGTATTTT. It specifies CASREPRRGTDTQYF. Full variable domain (outside the CDR3, taken from reference TRBV7-8 and TRBJ2-3): GAGVSQSPRYKVAKRGQDVALRCDPISGHVSLFWYQQALGQGPEFLTYFQNEAQLDKSGLPSDRFFAERPEGSVSTLKIQRTQQEDSAVYLCASREPRRGTDTQYFGPGTRLTVL.

The chain recombines TRBV15 with TRBJ1-2, with 7 positions matching TRBD1. Germline V lookup: CDR1 LNHNV, CDR2 YYDKDF (reference sequence). The CDR3 is made up of 14 amino acids. V trimming: 3 bases; J trimming: 6 bases; junction bases outside the gene matches: 7. The CDR3, as DNA: TGTGCCACCAGCAGTGGACAGGAGTATAATGGCTACACCTTC. It encodes CATSSGQEYNGYTF.

The genes are TRBV19 and TRBJ2-1; TRBD2 agrees at 9 bases. V lost 6 bases to trimming and J lost 1 base; unmatched junction nucleotides: 10. The CDR3 loop spans 17 amino acids. Germline assignment: CDR1 LNHDA and CDR2 SQIVND (reference sequence). CDR3 amino acids: CASRMLSGSSSYNEQFF. In DNA, the CDR3 is TGTGCCAGTAGAATGCTTAGCGGGAGTAGTTCCTACAATGAGCAGTTCTTC.